The source of this TCR beta chain is a study of shared T cell receptors in the human thymus. The sample holds a few counts of this clone. The assay was immunoSEQ multiplex PCR, and TCRdb's table has in-frame clones only and misses some. The table shows 700,000 or so clones, with approximately 85% occurring only once. These records were also assigned to another study, of human thymus T cells.

This TCR was sampled from a girl younger than two with a congenital heart defect. Material for sequencing was thymocytes.

CDR3 in amino acids: CASRARTSGGVSNTGELFF. The CDR3 nucleotides are TGTGCCAGCAGAGCACGGACTAGCGGGGGGGTTTCGAACACCGGGGAGCTGTTTTTT. The rearrangement uses TRBV28 and TRBJ2-2, with 15 bases that match TRBD2. The V segment lost 6 bases and the J segment 0 bases; nucleotides outside the gene matches: 8. Germline values: CDR1 MDHEN, CDR2 SYDVKM. This CDR3 is built from 19 residues.